One sample yielded the 27 T cell receptor beta chains listed below, sequenced in a study of prognosis after radiotherapy for stage I lung cancer. The study amplified the TCR beta CDR3 region from genomic DNA. This amplification was carried out by two rounds of multiplex PCR. It was primers specific to each TRBV and TRBJ gene that first-round PCR used. TCRdb ran MiXCR on the multiplex PCR reads and lists one entry per CDR3 protein. The data contain 30,000 to 40,000 distinct CDR3 sequences, 30% to 35% of them singletons. The sequencing here drew on PBMCs, taken before or after stereotactic body radiation therapy (not recorded which). The source of these receptors is a donor over 45 with non-small cell lung cancer.

In its sample, this clonotype was seen many times. V is TRBV6-4 and J is TRBJ2-1; TRBD2 matches at 12 bases. J was trimmed by 2 bases and V by 11 bases; bases with no gene match: 13. The CDR3 is 17 residues long. The germline gives CDR1 MRHNA, CDR2 SNTAGT. This CDR3 reads CAGPLTSGSLAYNEQFF. The CDR3 nucleotides are TGTGCCGGCCCCTTGACTAGCGGGAGTTTGGCCTACAATGAGCAGTTCTTC.

As regards this clonotype: A far larger clone is just one base off, so this is likely a read error. The V call is TRBV6-8, the J call TRBJ1-2; D call uncertain. Germline lookup yields CDR1 MNHGY and CDR2 SAAAGT. CDR3 length: 14 residues. The DNA of the CDR3 is TGTGCCAGCATTTACTCTGGTGACGGCTATGGCTACACCTTC. It yields the protein CASIYSGDGYGYTF.

This clonotype was seen a handful of times. This rearrangement joins TRBV6-1 to TRBJ2-7, with 9 bases that match TRBD1. With V trimmed by 6 bases and J by 5 bases, 11 bases remained unmatched. Germline V gene sequence: CDR1 MNHNS, CDR2 SASEGT. The CDR3 runs 15 residues. Here the CDR3 reads CASRTIGTGSHEQYF. For the CDR3, the DNA is TGTGCCAGCAGGACGATTGGGACAGGGAGCCACGAGCAGTACTTC.

This clonotype showed up many times. V gene TRBV27 combines with J gene TRBJ2-7; D may be TRBD1 or TRBD2 (6 bases each). Germline CDR1 is MNHEY and CDR2 is SMNVEV (reference sequence). This CDR3 is built from 12 residues. Trimming removed 9 bases from V and 2 bases from J, with 11 bases in between. Here the CDR3 reads CARGGNTYEQYF. The CDR3 region has the DNA TGTGCCAGGGGGGGCAACACCTACGAGCAGTACTTC.

The chain carries TRBV24-1 and TRBJ2-7; D gene ambiguous. The V end was cut by 2 bases, the J end by 4 bases, with 8 bases between. The germline V gene encodes CDR1 KGHDR and CDR2 SFDVKD. The CDR3 is made up of 13 amino acids. The CDR3 coding sequence is TGTGCCACCAGTGATTCATCAATTTACGAGCAGTACTTC. This sequence encodes CATSDSSIYEQYF.

This chain uses TRBV12-3 or TRBV12-4 with TRBJ1-3; the D gene is possibly TRBD1 (6 bases). The CDR3 contains 13 residues. Deletions cut 6 bases from V and 2 bases from J, with 8 bases between. The CDR3 here is CASSPGAGNTIYF. The DNA of the CDR3 is TGTGCCAGCAGCCCAGGGGCTGGAAACACCATATATTTT.

Worth noting for this clonotype: With only one base between it and a far larger clone, this is likely a read error. The chain employs TRBV6-1 and TRBJ2-2, with D unclear. Germline V gene sequence: CDR1 MNHNS, CDR2 SASEGT. The CDR3 is 13 residues long. The CDR3 DNA follows: TGTGCCATCAGTTGGAGCAGCACCGGGGAGCTGTTTTTT. Translating gives CAISWSSTGELFF.

The chain joins TRBV12-3 or TRBV12-4 to TRBJ1-2; perhaps TRBD1 as D (6 bases). V was shortened by 6 bases and J by 5 bases, with 16 bases between the two germline ends. The CDR3 contains 14 residues. This chain's CDR3 is CASSSQQGWYGYTF. Written as DNA, the CDR3 is TGTGCCAGCAGCTCCCAACAGGGCTGGTATGGCTACACCTTC.

Regarding this clonotype: This likely reflects a read error, since a far larger clone is one base away. The missing conserved phenylalanine or tryptophan at the end of this CDR3 makes a read error likely. The rearrangement joins TRBV6-8 to TRBJ1-2, with no clear D. V was trimmed by 9 bases and J by 8 bases, leaving 22 bases between them. The germline gives CDR1 MNHGY, CDR2 SAAAGT. CDR3 length equals 14 residues. The CDR3: CASSATGRPAGYTS. The CDR3 bases are TGTGCCAGTTCCGCCACCGGGAGGCCGGCGGGCTACACCTCC.

This clonotype was recorded at least ten times. CDR3 coding DNA: TGTGCCAGCAGGGGAATTCCGGTGACCTTCGGCAATCAGCCCCAGCATTTT. It encodes CASRGIPVTFGNQPQHF. V usage is TRBV6-1 and J usage is TRBJ1-5; D uncertain. From germline, CDR1 is MNHNS and CDR2 SASEGT. The CDR3 is 17 amino acids. V lost 6 bases and J 2 bases, leaving 20 bases between the germline ends.

At least ten counts were recorded for this clonotype. The V and J genes are TRBV18 and TRBJ1-2; no clear D gene. CDR3 length equals 13 residues. V lost 3 bases, J lost 10 bases, and 15 bases lay in between. The germline V gene encodes CDR1 KGHSH and CDR2 LQKENI. CDR3 DNA: TGTGCCAGCTCACCGTCGGTCGCCCATTACTACACCTTC. Residues: CASSPSVAHYYTF.

This clonotype was recorded at least ten times. The rearrangement links TRBV18 to TRBJ2-7, with TRBD2 as a possible D gene (5 bases). Germline V gene data show CDR1 as KGHSH and CDR2 as LQKENI. The V end was cut by 6 bases, the J end by 2 bases, with 20 bases between. The CDR3 consists of 16 residues. As DNA, the CDR3 is TGTGCCAGCTCCCCCGATCAGGCTAGCCGAGCCTACGAGCAGTACTTC. The encoded protein is CASSPDQASRAYEQYF.

This clonotype was recorded at least ten times. The CDR3 DNA sequence: TGCAGTGCTAGAAGGTCGGGGCAAGAGACCCAGTACTTC. Amino acids: CSARRSGQETQYF. This chain joins TRBV20-1 and TRBJ2-5, with D possibly being TRBD2 (5 bases). The CDR3 contains 13 residues. Germline V gene data show CDR1 as DFQATT and CDR2 as SNEGSKA (reference sequence). V gave up 2 bases and J gave up 2 bases, with 9 bases separating them.

This clonotype was recorded many times. This rearrangement joins TRBV5-1 to TRBJ2-5; the match to TRBD2 covers 10 bases. The germline gives CDR1 SGHRS, CDR2 YFSETQ. V was clipped by 2 bases and J by 5 bases; unmatched bases: 6. The CDR3 covers 15 residues. The chain's CDR3 is CASSFSGGVWETQYF. DNA of the CDR3: TGCGCCAGCAGCTTCAGCGGGGGGGTATGGGAGACCCAGTACTTC.

The chain joins TRBV6-2 or TRBV6-3 to TRBJ2-2; TRBD1 aligns across 7 bases. Germline CDR1 reads MNHEY; CDR2 reads SVGEGT. The CDR3 totals 14 residues. Germline trimming cut 10 bases from V and 3 bases from J; bases unmatched to any gene: 8. The CDR3 sequence is CATHEQGYTGELFF. CDR3 nucleotides: TGTGCCACGCACGAACAGGGGTACACCGGGGAGCTGTTTTTT.

This clonotype was seen repeatedly, ten times or more. The genes are TRBV10-3 and TRBJ2-1, with D perhaps matching TRBD1 (6 bases). The germline V and J ends were trimmed by 4 bases and 4 bases, with 11 bases remaining between them. The CDR3 sequence is 14 residues long. CDR1 and CDR2 from the germline V gene are ENHRY and SYGVKD. The CDR3 protein is CAISGAGDYNEQFF. For the CDR3, the DNA is TGTGCCATCAGTGGGGCAGGGGATTACAATGAGCAGTTCTTC.

This clonotype was seen repeatedly, ten times or more. The chain carries TRBV11-3 and TRBJ2-7; tentative D call: TRBD1 (5 bases). V was trimmed by 3 bases and J by 4 bases, leaving 10 bases between them. Looked up from germline, CDR1 is SGHNT and CDR2 is YENEEA. This CDR3 contains 13 residues. In DNA, the CDR3 is TGTGCCAGCAGCTTCAGGGTTGGGTACGAGCAGTACTTC. Encoded protein: CASSFRVGYEQYF.

The genes are TRBV29-1 and TRBJ1-1; a weak D match, TRBD1 (6 bases). In germline, CDR1 is SQVTM, CDR2 ANQGSEA. The CDR3 is 12 amino acids. The V end was cut by 4 bases, the J end by 4 bases, with 10 bases between. Here the CDR3 reads CSVGTGTTEAFF. CDR3 bases: TGCAGCGTTGGTACAGGGACCACTGAAGCTTTCTTT.

V gene TRBV5-4 combines with J gene TRBJ2-5; TRBD2 matches at 7 bases. With 4 bases clipped from V and 1 base from J, the junction kept 7 bases outside the gene matches. The CDR3 runs to 15 residues. CDR1 is SGHNT, CDR2 YYREEE, per germline (reference sequence). In nucleotides, the CDR3 is TGTGCCAGCAGCCTCTCGGGGGGATCCCAAGAGACCCAGTACTTC. This translates into CASSLSGGSQETQYF. The full variable domain, with the rest looked up from reference TRBV5-4 and TRBJ2-5, is ETGVTQSPTHLIKTRGQQVTLRCSSQSGHNTVSWYQQALGQGPQFIFQYYREEENGRGNFPPRFSGLQFPNYSSELNVNALELDDSALYLCASSLSGGSQETQYFGPGTRLLVL.

This clonotype was observed many times. The genes are TRBV4-2 and TRBJ2-1; 7 bases align to TRBD1. Germline values: CDR1 LGHNA, CDR2 YNFKEQ. After removal of 1 base from V and 4 bases from J, the junction contained 4 bases not matched to a gene. The CDR3 sequence is 15 residues long. This CDR3 reads CASSQGDRLYNEQFF. The CDR3 DNA reads TGTGCCAGCAGCCAAGGGGACAGACTATACAATGAGCAGTTCTTC.

V is TRBV20-1 and J is TRBJ2-1; 10 bases align to TRBD2. Germline V gene data show CDR1 as DFQATT and CDR2 as SNEGSKA (reference sequence). Losses at the gene ends were 2 bases for V and 0 bases for J; bases not matched to a gene: 10. There are 18 residues in the CDR3. The DNA of the CDR3 is TGCAGTGCTAGATCTGGACTAGCGGCCGACAGCTCCTACAATGAGCAGTTCTTC. Its translation is CSARSGLAADSSYNEQFF.

Worth noting for this clonotype: A much more abundant neighbour one base away suggests this may be a read error. The V gene is TRBV5-1, the J gene TRBJ2-5; D gene ambiguous. This CDR3 has 14 amino acids. Germline loops: CDR1 SGHRS, CDR2 YFSETQ. V lost 4 bases and J 4 bases, leaving 14 bases between the germline ends. The CDR3, as DNA: TGCGCCAGCAGCCCCTCTGGGTGTTCAGAGACCCAGTACTTC. It yields the protein CASSPSGCSETQYF.

The table lists this clonotype with many counts. This rearrangement joins TRBV20-1 to TRBJ2-5; 7 bases align to TRBD2. CDR1 DFQATT and CDR2 SNEGSKA come from the germline V gene (reference sequence). The CDR3 sequence is 16 residues long. The V segment lost 3 bases and the J segment 5 bases; nucleotides outside the gene matches: 15. In DNA form, the CDR3 reads TGCAGTGCTAGGACTTGGGCGGGAGTGGCGGCGGAGACCCAGTACTTC. Amino acids: CSARTWAGVAAETQYF.

This clonotype occurred many times. The V call is TRBV20-1, the J call TRBJ2-5, with TRBD2 matching over 9 bases. Germline values: CDR1 DFQATT, CDR2 SNEGSKA (reference sequence). This CDR3 contains 14 residues. V was clipped by 0 bases and J by 5 bases; unmatched bases: 4. The CDR3 DNA reads TGCAGTGCTAGAGATAGCGGGAGTTGGGAGACCCAGTACTTC. The encoded protein is CSARDSGSWETQYF.

This clonotype has ten or more counts. V and J are TRBV5-8 and TRBJ2-1, with 8 bases that match TRBD2. This CDR3 is built from 13 residues. The V gene end was trimmed by 8 bases and the J gene end by 7 bases; junction bases not matched to a gene: 8. CDR1 SGHTS and CDR2 YDEGEE come from the germline V gene. The CDR3 nucleotides read TGTGCCAGGTCCGGGAGGGCGACGAATGAGCAGTTCTTC. Translating gives CARSGRATNEQFF.

This clonotype has a count of ten or more. V gene TRBV28 combines with J gene TRBJ2-3; D uncertain. CDR1 is MDHEN, CDR2 SYDVKM, per germline. The CDR3 has 16 amino acids. The V end lost 2 bases, the J end lost 0 bases, and 12 bases lay between the germline ends. The CDR3: CASSLRADPSTDTQYF. For the CDR3, the DNA is TGTGCCAGCAGTTTACGCGCAGACCCCAGCACAGATACGCAGTATTTT.

This clonotype was counted at least ten times. V is TRBV18 and J is TRBJ1-2; D uncertain. This CDR3 is 13 amino acids long. Germline loops: CDR1 KGHSH, CDR2 LQKENI. Trimming removed 0 bases at V and 6 bases at J, with 8 bases between. The CDR3 region is CASSPPGYDGYTF. The CDR3 DNA reads TGTGCCAGCTCACCACCGGGGTATGATGGCTACACCTTC.